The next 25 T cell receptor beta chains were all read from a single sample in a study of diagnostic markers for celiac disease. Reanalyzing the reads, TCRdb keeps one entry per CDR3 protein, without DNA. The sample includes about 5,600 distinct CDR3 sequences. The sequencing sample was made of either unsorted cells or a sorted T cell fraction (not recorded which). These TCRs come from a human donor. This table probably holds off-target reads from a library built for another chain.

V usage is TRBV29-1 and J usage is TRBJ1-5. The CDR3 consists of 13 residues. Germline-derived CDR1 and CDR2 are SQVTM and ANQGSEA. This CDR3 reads CSVGGDSNQPQHF.

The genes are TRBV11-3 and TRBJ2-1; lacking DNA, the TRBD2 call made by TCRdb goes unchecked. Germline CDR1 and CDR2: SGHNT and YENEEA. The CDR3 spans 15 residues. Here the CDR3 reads CASSFSPSGNNEQFF.

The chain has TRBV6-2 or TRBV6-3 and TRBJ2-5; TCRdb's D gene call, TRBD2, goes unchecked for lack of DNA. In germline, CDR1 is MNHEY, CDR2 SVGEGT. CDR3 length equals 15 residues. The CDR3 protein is CASSSIRDSNGDQYF.

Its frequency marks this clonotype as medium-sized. The CDR3 spells CASRPTGRNTEAFF. This sequence joins TRBV6-5 and TRBJ1-1; TCRdb names TRBD1, which stays unverified in the absence of DNA. Germline-derived CDR1 and CDR2 are MNHEY and SVGAGI. This CDR3 is built from 14 residues.

CDR3 protein: CASSPPVWGTGNTIYF. This chain links TRBV18 with TRBJ1-3; with no DNA, the TCRdb D assignment of TRBD1 cannot be verified. CDR3 size: 16 residues. CDR1 is KGHSH, CDR2 LQKENI, per germline.

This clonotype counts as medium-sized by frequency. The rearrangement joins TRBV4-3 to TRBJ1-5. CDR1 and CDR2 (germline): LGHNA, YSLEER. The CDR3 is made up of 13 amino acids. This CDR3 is CASSQGVNQPQHF.

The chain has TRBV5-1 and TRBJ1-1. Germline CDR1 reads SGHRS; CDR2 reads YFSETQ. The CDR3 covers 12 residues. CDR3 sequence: CASSLERFEAFF.

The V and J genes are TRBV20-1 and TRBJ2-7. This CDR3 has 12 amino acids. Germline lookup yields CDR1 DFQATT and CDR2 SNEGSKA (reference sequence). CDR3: CSARLLEAEQYF.

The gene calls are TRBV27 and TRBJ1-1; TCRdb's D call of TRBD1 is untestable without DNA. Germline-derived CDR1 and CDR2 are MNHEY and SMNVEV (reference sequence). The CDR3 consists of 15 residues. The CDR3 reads CASTPMMTSLTEAFF.

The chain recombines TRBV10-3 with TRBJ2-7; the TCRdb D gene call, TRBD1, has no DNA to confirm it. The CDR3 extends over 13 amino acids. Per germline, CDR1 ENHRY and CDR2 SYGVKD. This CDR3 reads CAISRQGGYEQYF.

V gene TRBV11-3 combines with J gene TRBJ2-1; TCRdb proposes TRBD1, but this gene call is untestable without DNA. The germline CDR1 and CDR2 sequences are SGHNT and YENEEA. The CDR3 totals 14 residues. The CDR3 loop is CASSPDTSYNEQFF.

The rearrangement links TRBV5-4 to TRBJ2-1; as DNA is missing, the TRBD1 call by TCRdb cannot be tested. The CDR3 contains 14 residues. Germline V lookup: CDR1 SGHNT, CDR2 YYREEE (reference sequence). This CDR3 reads CASSLGQGANEQFF. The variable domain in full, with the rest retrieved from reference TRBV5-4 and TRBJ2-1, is ETGVTQSPTHLIKTRGQQVTLRCSSQSGHNTVSWYQQALGQGPQFIFQYYREEENGRGNFPPRFSGLQFPNYSSELNVNALELDDSALYLCASSLGQGANEQFFGPGTRLTVL.

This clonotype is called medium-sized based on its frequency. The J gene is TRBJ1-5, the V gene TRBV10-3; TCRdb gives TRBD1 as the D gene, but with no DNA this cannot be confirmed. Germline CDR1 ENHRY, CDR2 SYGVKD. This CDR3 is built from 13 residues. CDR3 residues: CAISDLPEQPQHF.

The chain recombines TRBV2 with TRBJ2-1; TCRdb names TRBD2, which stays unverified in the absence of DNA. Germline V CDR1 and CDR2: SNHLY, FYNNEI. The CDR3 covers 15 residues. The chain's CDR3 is CASSAGLAGPNEQFF. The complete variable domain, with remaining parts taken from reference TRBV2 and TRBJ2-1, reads EPEVTQTPSHQVTQMGQEVILRCVPISNHLYFYWYRQILGQKVEFLVSFYNNEISEKSEIFDDQFSVERPDGSNFTLKIRSTKLEDSAMYFCASSAGLAGPNEQFFGPGTRLTVL.

The CDR3 sequence is CASKGQGAVNTEAFF. The chain recombines TRBV5-1 with TRBJ1-1; with no DNA, the TCRdb D assignment of TRBD1 cannot be verified. CDR1 and CDR2 from the germline V gene are SGHRS and YFSETQ. This CDR3 contains 15 residues.

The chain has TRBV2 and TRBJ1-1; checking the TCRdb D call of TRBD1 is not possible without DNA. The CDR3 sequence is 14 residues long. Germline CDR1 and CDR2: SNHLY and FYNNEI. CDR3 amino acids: CASSEIQGSTEAFF.

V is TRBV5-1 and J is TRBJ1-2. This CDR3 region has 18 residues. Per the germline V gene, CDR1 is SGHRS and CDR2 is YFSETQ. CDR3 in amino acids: CASSGRGHARLYIYGYTF. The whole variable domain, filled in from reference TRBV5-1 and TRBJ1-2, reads KAGVTQTPRYLIKTRGQQVTLSCSPISGHRSVSWYQQTPGQGLQFLFEYFSETQRNKGNFPGRFSGRQFSNSRSEMNVSTLELGDSALYLCASSGRGHARLYIYGYTFGSGTRLTVV.

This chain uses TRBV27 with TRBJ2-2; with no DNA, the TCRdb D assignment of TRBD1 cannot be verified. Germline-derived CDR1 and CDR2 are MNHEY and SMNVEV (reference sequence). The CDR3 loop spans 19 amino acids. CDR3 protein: CAGPEVTGTGGMGPGELFF.

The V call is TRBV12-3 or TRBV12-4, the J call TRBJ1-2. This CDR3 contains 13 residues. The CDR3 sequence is CASSLGANYGYTF.

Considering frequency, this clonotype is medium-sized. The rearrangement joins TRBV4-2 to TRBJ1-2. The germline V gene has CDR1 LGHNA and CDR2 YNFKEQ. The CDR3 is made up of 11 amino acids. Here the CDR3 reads CASSQAYGYTF.

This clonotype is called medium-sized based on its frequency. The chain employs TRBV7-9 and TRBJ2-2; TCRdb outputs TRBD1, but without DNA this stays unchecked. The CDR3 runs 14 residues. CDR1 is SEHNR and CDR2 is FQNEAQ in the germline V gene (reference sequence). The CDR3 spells CASSFNRVTGELFF.

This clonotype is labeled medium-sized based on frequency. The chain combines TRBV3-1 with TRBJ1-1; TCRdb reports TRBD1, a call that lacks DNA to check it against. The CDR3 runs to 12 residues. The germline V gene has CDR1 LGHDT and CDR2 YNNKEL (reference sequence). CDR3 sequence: CASSQFRGMAFF.

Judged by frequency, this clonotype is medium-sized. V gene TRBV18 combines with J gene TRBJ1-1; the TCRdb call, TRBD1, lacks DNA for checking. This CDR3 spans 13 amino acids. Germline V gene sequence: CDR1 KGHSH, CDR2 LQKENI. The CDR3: CASSQGMNTEAFF.

This chain's CDR3 is CASSGRLAGGNEQFF. This rearrangement joins TRBV7-6 to TRBJ2-1; with no DNA, the TCRdb D assignment of TRBD2 cannot be verified. Germline V gene data show CDR1 as SGHVS and CDR2 as FNYEAQ. The CDR3 is made up of 15 amino acids.

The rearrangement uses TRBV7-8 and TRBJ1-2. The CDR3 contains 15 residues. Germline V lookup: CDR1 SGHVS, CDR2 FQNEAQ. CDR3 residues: CASSLGLAELYGYTF. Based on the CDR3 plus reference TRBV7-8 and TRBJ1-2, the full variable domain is GAGVSQSPRYKVAKRGQDVALRCDPISGHVSLFWYQQALGQGPEFLTYFQNEAQLDKSGLPSDRFFAERPEGSVSTLKIQRTQQEDSAVYLCASSLGLAELYGYTFGSGTRLTVV.